Listed below are T cell receptor beta chains from one sample, sequenced in a study of blood T cell repertoires in COVID-19. TCRdb's table, derived via immunoSEQ multiplex PCR, lists solely in-frame clones and lacks some. Of about 170,000 clones detected, less than 90% appear once; the ten largest clones hold less than 1.5%. Sample: PBMCs or T cells enriched from blood (not recorded which). The receptors were gathered from a human donor with acute COVID-19. The donor label of this sample is uncertain. Each CDR3 is given with its conserved first and last residue. The D gene is left open where the match is weak. Size values are once, few and many counts, or a class for expanded clones, and some rows have none.

clone_size j_call v_call d_call cdr3_aa cdr3_nt
. TRBJ2-6 TRBV19 TRBD1 CASRSSGGTGANVLTF TGTGCCAGCCGATCCTCAGGGGGCACTGGGGCCAACGTCCTGACTTTC
. TRBJ2-1 TRBV7-3 . CASSLTGVSYNEQFF TGTGCCAGCAGCTTAACGGGCGTTTCCTACAATGAGCAGTTCTTC
. TRBJ1-2 TRBV3-1/TRBV3-2 TRBD1 CASSPQGGNYGYTF TGTGCCAGCAGCCCCCAGGGGGGTAACTATGGCTACACCTTC
. TRBJ2-7 TRBV3-1/TRBV3-2 . CASSLQSRGHEQYF TGTGCCAGCAGCCTCCAGAGCAGAGGCCACGAGCAGTACTTC
. TRBJ1-5 TRBV19 . CASSEVTGLKPQHF TGTGCCAGTTCGGAAGTGACGGGTTTAAAGCCCCAGCATTTT
. TRBJ1-2 TRBV5-4 TRBD1 CASSLDPGTAKYGYTF TGTGCCAGCAGCCTGGATCCCGGGACAGCTAAATATGGCTACACCTTC
. TRBJ2-7 TRBV5-1 . CASSLGPGLRRDEQYF TGCGCCAGCAGCTTGGGCCCAGGGCTAAGGAGGGACGAGCAGTACTTC
. TRBJ2-5 TRBV19 TRBD1 CASSIRRGTGDWETQYF TGTGCCAGTAGTATAAGGCGTGGGACAGGGGATTGGGAGACCCAGTACTTC
. TRBJ2-7 TRBV28 TRBD2 CASSPSGGAYEQYF TGTGCCAGCAGCCCTAGCGGGGGGGCCTACGAGCAGTACTTC
. TRBJ1-2 TRBV5-1 . CASSPPGVGANYGYTF TGCGCCAGCAGCCCGCCTGGGGTAGGGGCAAACTATGGCTACACCTTC
. TRBJ2-3 TRBV7-2 . CASSLGQGNTDTQYF TGTGCCAGCAGCTTAGGTCAGGGGAACACAGATACGCAGTATTTT
once TRBJ2-7 TRBV10-3 TRBD2 CAISGTSGDTYEQYF TGTGCCATCAGTGGGACTAGCGGGGACACCTACGAGCAGTACTTC
. TRBJ1-5 TRBV5-1 . CASSETGGSNQPQHF TGCGCCAGCAGCGAAACGGGGGGGAGCAATCAGCCCCAGCATTTT
. TRBJ1-5 TRBV6-5 TRBD1 CASSYSRDRVYPQHF TGTGCCAGCAGTTACTCGAGGGACAGGGTATATCCCCAGCATTTT
once TRBJ1-1 TRBV6-5 . CASRTGGTEAFF TGTGCCAGCAGGACCGGGGGCACTGAAGCTTTCTTT
. TRBJ2-1 TRBV9 TRBD2 CASSPLAGGPNEQFF TGTGCCAGCAGCCCCTTAGCGGGGGGGCCTAATGAGCAGTTCTTC
. TRBJ1-5 TRBV19 . CASTLSRASNQPQHF TGTGCCAGTACCCTATCCAGGGCTAGCAATCAGCCCCAGCATTTT
. TRBJ1-1 TRBV5-4 TRBD1 CASRSSGGTEAFF TGTGCCAGCCGTTCGTCAGGGGGCACTGAAGCTTTCTTT
. TRBJ2-2 TRBV9 TRBD2 CASSVVSSGGTGELFF TGTGCCAGCAGCGTAGTTTCTAGCGGGGGGACCGGGGAGCTGTTTTTT
few TRBJ1-1 TRBV4-1 . CASSRRVETEAFF TGCGCCAGCAGCCGCAGGGTAGAGACTGAAGCTTTCTTT
once TRBJ2-1 TRBV10-1 TRBD2 CASSDRAGGHNEQFF TGCGCCAGCAGTGATAGAGCGGGGGGTCACAATGAGCAGTTCTTC
. TRBJ2-1 TRBV5-1 TRBD2 CASSPGTSSLIGHNEQFF TGCGCCAGCAGCCCCGGGACTAGCTCGCTTATAGGACACAATGAGCAGTTCTTC
once TRBJ2-7 TRBV12-5 . CASGPPGRGHYEQYF TGTGCTAGTGGTCCCCCCGGGAGGGGGCACTACGAGCAGTACTTC
. TRBJ1-1 TRBV30 TRBD1 CAWSAGTGAEAFF TGTGCCTGGAGTGCTGGGACAGGTGCGGAAGCTTTCTTT
. TRBJ2-7 TRBV25-1 . CASQGLEQYF TGTGCCAGCCAGGGTCTCGAGCAGTACTTC
. TRBJ1-1 TRBV19 TRBD1 CASSNRGRDTEAFF TGTGCCAGTAGTAACAGGGGGAGGGACACTGAAGCTTTCTTT
. TRBJ1-1 TRBV4-1 . CASSQDRGAYTEAFF TGCGCCAGCAGCCAAGATCGGGGGGCGTACACTGAAGCTTTCTTT
few TRBJ1-2 TRBV3-1/TRBV3-2 TRBD1 CASSQERWGTGLGYTF TGTGCCAGCAGCCAAGAACGGTGGGGGACAGGGCTTGGCTACACCTTC
. TRBJ2-1 TRBV7-6 . CASSPLSGSVSRGAYNEQFF TGTGCCAGCAGCCCCCTGTCGGGGTCCGTTTCACGGGGTGCCTACAATGAGCAGTTCTTC
. TRBJ1-1 TRBV5-1 . CASSPIPEDTEAFF TGCGCCAGCAGCCCGATTCCAGAGGACACTGAAGCTTTCTTT
. TRBJ1-2 TRBV24-1 . CATSDVGLYTF TGTGCCACCAGTGATGTGGGACTCTACACCTTC
. TRBJ2-1 TRBV7-2 TRBD2 CASSPGTSGGALGWNEQFF TGTGCCAGCAGCCCAGGGACTAGCGGGGGGGCATTGGGGTGGAATGAGCAGTTCTTC
. TRBJ2-1 TRBV7-3 TRBD1 CASRRDRFWDEQFF TGTGCCAGCAGGCGGGACAGGTTTTGGGATGAGCAGTTCTTC
. TRBJ2-3 TRBV7-2 . CASSLRAGPSTDTQYF TGTGCCAGCAGCTTAAGAGCGGGTCCCTCCACAGATACGCAGTATTTT
. TRBJ1-6 TRBV28 . CASSPRTGTGWDSPLHF TGTGCCAGCAGTCCCCGGACCGGTACGGGGTGGGATTCACCCCTCCACTTT
. TRBJ1-1 TRBV10-2 . CASRMTGNTEAFF TGCGCCAGCAGGATGACGGGAAACACTGAAGCTTTCTTT